This T cell receptor (beta chain) was sequenced in a study of regulatory T cells in long-lasting Graves disease. Building the TCR beta libraries relied on iRepertoire HTBI primers, and CDR3 regions underwent Arm-PCR. TCRdb reprocessed the multiplex PCR reads with MiXCR, giving one entry per CDR3 protein. The sample records 500,000 or so distinct CDR3 sequences, roughly 15% being singletons. Specified time point: newly diagnosed GD, antithyroid drugs for less than 3 months. PBMC RNA was the source of the TCR library. A further study also used this sample, focusing on T cells in Graves' hyperthyroidism and ophthalmopathy. That source reports: Based on clinical symptoms, serum thyroxine and TRAb, thyroid ultrasound and orbital computed tomography, diagnoses were reached. Ophthalmopathy was predicted by the model a median of approximately 6.6 months ahead of onset.

Specimen: peripheral blood mononuclear cells (PBMCs), collected at new diagnosis, from a patient treated with antithyroid drugs. This clonotype was sampled from a man aged 40-50 years with Graves disease.

CDR3 sequence (DNA): TGTGCCACCAGTGATTCGTGGACAGGGAAAATGAATGAGCAGTTCTTC. Amino acids: CATSDSWTGKMNEQFF. J is TRBJ2-1 and V is TRBV24-1; 8 bases are a match to TRBD1. CDR1 and CDR2 from the germline V gene are KGHDR and SFDVKD. The CDR3 has 16 amino acids. V lost 2 bases and J lost 7; bases outside the gene matches: 9.